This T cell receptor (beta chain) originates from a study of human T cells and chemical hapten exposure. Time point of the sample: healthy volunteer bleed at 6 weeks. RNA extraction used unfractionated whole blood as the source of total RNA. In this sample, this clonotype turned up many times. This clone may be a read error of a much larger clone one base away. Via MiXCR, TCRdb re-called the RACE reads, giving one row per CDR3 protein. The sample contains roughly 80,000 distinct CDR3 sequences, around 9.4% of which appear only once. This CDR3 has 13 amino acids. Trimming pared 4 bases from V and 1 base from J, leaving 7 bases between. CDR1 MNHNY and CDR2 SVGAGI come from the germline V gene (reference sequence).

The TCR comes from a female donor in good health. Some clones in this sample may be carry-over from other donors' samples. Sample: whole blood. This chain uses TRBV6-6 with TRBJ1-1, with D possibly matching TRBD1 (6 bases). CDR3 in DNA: TGTGCCAGCAGTTCACAGGGGAACACTGAAGCTTTCTTT. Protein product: CASSSQGNTEAFF.